The source of this T cell receptor (beta chain) is a study of identical twins. TCRdb processed the 5' RACE reads anew with MiXCR; each CDR3 protein has one entry. The table includes around 650,000 distinct CDR3 sequences, about 7% detected once. General study results and limits: Invariant MAIT and iNKT cells could partly confound zero-insertion analyses. Reduced insertions were recorded for abundant cord blood beta clonotypes, with no such pattern in memory repertoires.

Many counts were recorded for this clonotype. The antigen remains unidentified. These data were likewise used in another study, on yellow fever vaccine responses in identical twins. That publication notes: Twins reportedly mounted vaccine T cell responses that seemed partly convergent, partly personalized.

Sequencing used PBMCs. The clonotype originates from a woman aged 18-29 years in good health.

The CDR3 sequence is CASSVEDNILVEAFF. The CDR3 bases are TGTGCCAGCAGCGTAGAGGACAATATTTTGGTTGAAGCTTTCTTT. The J gene is TRBJ1-1, the V gene TRBV9; a possible D gene is TRBD1 (5 bases). Germline CDR1 is SGDLS and CDR2 is YYNGEE. The CDR3 is made up of 15 amino acids. V lost 0 bases, J lost 7 bases, and 16 bases lay in between.